This T cell receptor (beta chain) was recovered during a study of blood T cell repertoires in COVID-19. Overall study: COVID-19 samples, acute and convalescent, were from the United States, Italy and Spain.

Under the authors' procedure: Counts of nucleated cells, estimated from reference gene primer amplification, were obtained. The protocol was immunoSEQ multiplex PCR, while the TCRdb copy is restricted to in-frame clones and leaves out a portion. The D gene and trimming were derived from the DNA, and the V and J assignments and clone size from that table. Found here are 150,000 to 200,000 clones, 80% to 85% of them singletons; the top ten hold approximately 11%. The TCR sequence derives from a man between 65 and 79 years old with active or convalescent COVID-19. Input material: peripheral blood.

The CDR3 DNA reads TGTGCCACCAGTGACCCCGCACTAGTCAACAATGAGCAGTTCTTC. Protein sequence: CATSDPALVNNEQFF. The chain recombines TRBV24-1 with TRBJ2-1; TRBD2 might be the D (5 bases). Germline CDR1 KGHDR, CDR2 SFDVKD. CDR3 length: 15 residues. V lost 4 bases, J lost 5 bases, and 14 bases lay in between.